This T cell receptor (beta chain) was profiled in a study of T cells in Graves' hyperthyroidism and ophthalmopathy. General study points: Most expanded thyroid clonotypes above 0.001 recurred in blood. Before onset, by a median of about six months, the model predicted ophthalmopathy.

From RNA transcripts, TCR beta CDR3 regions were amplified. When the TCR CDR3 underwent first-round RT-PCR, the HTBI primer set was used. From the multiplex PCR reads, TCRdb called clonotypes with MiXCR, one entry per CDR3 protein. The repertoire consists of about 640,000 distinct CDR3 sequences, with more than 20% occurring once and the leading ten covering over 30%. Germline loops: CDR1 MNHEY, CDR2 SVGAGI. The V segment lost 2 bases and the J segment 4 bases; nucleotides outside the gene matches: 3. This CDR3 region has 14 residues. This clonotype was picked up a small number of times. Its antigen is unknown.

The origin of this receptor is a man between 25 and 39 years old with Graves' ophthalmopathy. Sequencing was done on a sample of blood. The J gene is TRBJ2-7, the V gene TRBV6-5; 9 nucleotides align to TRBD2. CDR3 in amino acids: CASSYGLAIYEQYF. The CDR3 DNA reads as TGTGCCAGCAGTTACGGACTAGCGATTTACGAGCAGTACTTC.